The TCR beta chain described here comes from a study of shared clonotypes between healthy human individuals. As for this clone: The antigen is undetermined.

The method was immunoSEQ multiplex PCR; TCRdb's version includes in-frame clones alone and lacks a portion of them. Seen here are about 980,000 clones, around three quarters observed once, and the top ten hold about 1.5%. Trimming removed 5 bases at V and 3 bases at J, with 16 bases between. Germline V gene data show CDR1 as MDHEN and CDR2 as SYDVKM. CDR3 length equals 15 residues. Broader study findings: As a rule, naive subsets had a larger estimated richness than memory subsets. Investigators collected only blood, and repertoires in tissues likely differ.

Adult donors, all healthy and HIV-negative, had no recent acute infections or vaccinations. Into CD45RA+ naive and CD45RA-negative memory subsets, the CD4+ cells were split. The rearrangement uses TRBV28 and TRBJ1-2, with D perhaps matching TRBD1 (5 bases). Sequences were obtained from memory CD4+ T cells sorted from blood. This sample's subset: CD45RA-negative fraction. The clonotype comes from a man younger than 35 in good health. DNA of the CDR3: TGTGCCAGCAGTAAAGGGGACGGACCCTACTATGGCTACACCTTC. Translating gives CASSKGDGPYYGYTF.